The 4 T cell receptor beta chains presented below share a single source sample, sequenced in a study of blood T cell repertoires in COVID-19. Data came from immunoSEQ multiplex PCR; TCRdb stores just in-frame clones and leaves some out. The sample lists approximately 230,000 clones; around 86% were seen once. Material for sequencing was PBMCs or T cells enriched from blood (not recorded which). These receptors originate from a man aged 40-50 years who had recovered from COVID-19.

Concerning this clone: Compared with germline, one end of the junction differs, possibly owing to a read error. The genes are TRBV3-1 (or the pseudogene TRBV3-2) and TRBJ2-1; no firm D call. Germline-derived CDR1 and CDR2 are LGHDT and YNNKEL (reference sequence). The CDR3 loop spans 13 amino acids. CDR3 sequence reads: CASTFGLYDEQFF. CDR3 DNA: TGTGCCAGCACCTTCGGTCTCTACGATGAGCAGTTCTTC.

CDR3 residues: CASSLGDSSYEQYF. The DNA for the CDR3 is TGTGCCAGCTCACTTGGGGACAGCTCCTACGAGCAGTACTTC. V is TRBV18 and J is TRBJ2-7; the match to TRBD1 covers 7 bases. The CDR3 has 14 residues. The V gene end was trimmed by 4 bases and the J gene end by 0 bases; junction bases not matched to a gene: 3. Germline V gives CDR1 KGHSH, CDR2 LQKENI. Supplemented by reference TRBV18 and TRBJ2-7, the full variable domain reads NAGVMQNPRHLVRRRGQEARLRCSPMKGHSHVYWYRQLPEEGLKFMVYLQKENIIDESGMPKERFSAEFPKEGPSILRIQQVVRGDSAAYFCASSLGDSSYEQYFGPGTRLTVT.

This clone came up once. In DNA, the CDR3 is TGTGCCAGCAGCGTAGCGGGGAGGGACACTGAAGCTTTCTTT. Its translation is CASSVAGRDTEAFF. The rearrangement links TRBV9 to TRBJ1-1; D gene uncertain. The CDR3 has 14 residues. V was shortened by 0 bases and J by 3 bases, with 9 bases between the two germline ends. CDR1 SGDLS and CDR2 YYNGEE come from the germline V gene.

The V gene is TRBV28, the J gene TRBJ1-5; D may be TRBD1 (5 bases). CDR1 is MDHEN, CDR2 SYDVKM, per germline. The CDR3 sequence is 15 residues long. V dropped 6 bases and J dropped 4 bases, with 16 bases sitting between them. The CDR3 sequence is CASRPVGAINQPQHF. In nucleotides, the CDR3 is TGTGCCAGCAGGCCAGTAGGGGCCATAAATCAGCCCCAGCATTTT.